These 11 T cell receptor beta chains came from one sample sequenced in a study of OX40 agonist ivuxolimab in advanced cancers. Method: immunoSEQ multiplex PCR; TCRdb's copy keeps in-frame clones and lacks some. The sample contains approximately 24,000 clones, about 85% of which appear only once. The specimen comprised CD4+ or CD8+ T cells sorted from blood, sampled in a trial of the OX40 agonist ivuxolimab. All receptors come from an adult with an advanced solid tumor such as melanoma, head and neck, liver or kidney cancer.

A few counts support this clone. This chain joins TRBV6-5 and TRBJ1-6; D remains ambiguous. The CDR3 covers 12 residues. Per germline, CDR1 MNHEY and CDR2 SVGAGI. Trimming took off 5 bases at V and 7 bases at J, with 6 bases between the two ends. CDR3 sequence (DNA): TGTGCCAGCAGTGAGGGAAATTCACCCCTCCACTTT. Protein sequence: CASSEGNSPLHF.

This chain uses TRBV5-5 with TRBJ1-1; D gene ambiguous. CDR3 length: 14 amino acids. The germline CDR1 and CDR2 sequences are SGHKS and YYEKEE (reference sequence). Deletions cut 2 bases from V and 0 bases from J, with 8 bases between. The CDR3 nucleotides are TGTGCCAGCAGCTTCCAGCTTATGAACACTGAAGCTTTCTTT. The encoded protein is CASSFQLMNTEAFF.

The chain links TRBV6-5 to TRBJ2-7; 7 bases align to TRBD2. CDR3 length equals 14 residues. The germline V gene has CDR1 MNHEY and CDR2 SVGAGI. V lost 5 bases, J lost 3 bases, and 7 bases stayed unmatched. The CDR3 region has the DNA TGTGCCAGCAGTCAGGGACTAACCAACTACGAGCAGTACTTC. Translated, it gives CASSQGLTNYEQYF.

The chain joins TRBV7-9 to TRBJ1-5; tentative D call: TRBD1 (5 bases). The CDR3 is made up of 14 amino acids. From germline, CDR1 is SEHNR and CDR2 FQNEAQ (reference sequence). The V and J ends lost 0 bases and 9 bases respectively, with 12 bases between them. The CDR3 DNA is TGTGCCAGCAGCTTAGCGGCAGGGTTTGGGCCCCAGCATTTT. Protein sequence: CASSLAAGFGPQHF.

This clone was detected only a few times. V and J are TRBV7-9 and TRBJ2-1; 8 positions agree with TRBD1. Germline CDR1 is SEHNR and CDR2 is FQNEAQ (reference sequence). The CDR3 is 15 residues long. V dropped 1 base and J dropped 7; count of bases not matched to a gene: 6. CDR3 nucleotides: TGTGCCAGCAGCTTAGTTCCAGGGGGCTTGAATGAGCAGTTCTTC. Amino acids: CASSLVPGGLNEQFF.

The chain has TRBV5-4 and TRBJ2-1; D is undetermined. Looked up from germline, CDR1 is SGHNT and CDR2 is YYREEE (reference sequence). Trimming removed 3 bases from V and 7 bases from J, with 8 bases in between. CDR3 length: 12 amino acids. The chain's CDR3 is CASSSPANEQFF. The CDR3 nucleotides read TGTGCCAGCAGCTCCCCAGCGAATGAGCAGTTCTTC.

The chain is built from TRBV7-8 and TRBJ2-5; D may be TRBD2 (5 bases). Germline CDR1 and CDR2: SGHVS and FQNEAQ. The CDR3 is 14 amino acids. Trimming cost V 1 base and J 5 bases, with 11 bases left between them. The CDR3: CASSLVGGLETQYF. The CDR3 nucleotides are TGTGCCAGCAGCTTAGTGGGCGGGTTGGAGACCCAGTACTTC.

With regard to this clone: Other DNA sequences of this sample code for an identical CDR3. The V and J genes are TRBV27 and TRBJ2-7; D is undetermined. This CDR3 spans 13 amino acids. Germline V gives CDR1 MNHEY, CDR2 SMNVEV (reference sequence). V was clipped by 5 bases and J by 1 base, with 9 bases between them. CDR3: CASSPSSSYEQYF. The CDR3 DNA follows: TGTGCCAGCAGTCCATCTAGTTCCTACGAGCAGTACTTC.

The table lists this clone with a few counts. The chain recombines TRBV4-1 with TRBJ2-7; D possibly corresponds to TRBD1 (6 bases). The CDR3 is made up of 15 amino acids. Trimming left V 1 base short and J 0 bases short, with 10 bases between. The germline gives CDR1 MGHRA, CDR2 YSYEKL. The CDR3 spells CASSQGRDNSYEQYF. The CDR3 DNA reads as TGCGCCAGCAGCCAAGGCCGGGACAACTCCTACGAGCAGTACTTC.

This chain's CDR3 is CASRFRGETQYF. The CDR3 nucleotides are TGTGCCAGCAGGTTCAGAGGGGAGACCCAGTACTTC. This sequence joins TRBV5-6 and TRBJ2-5, with a tentative D call TRBD2 (5 bases). The CDR3 is 12 residues long. The germline V and J ends were trimmed by 5 bases and 5 bases, with 10 bases remaining between them. CDR1 and CDR2 from the germline V gene are SGHDT and YYEEEE. The entire variable domain, with the rest obtained from reference TRBV5-6 and TRBJ2-5, is as follows: DAGVTQSPTHLIKTRGQQVTLRCSPKSGHDTVSWYQQALGQGPQFIFQYYEEEERQRGNFPDRFSGHQFPNYSSELNVNALLLGDSALYLCASRFRGETQYFGPGTRLLVL.

This chain uses TRBV5-6 with TRBJ2-3, with 10 bases lining up with TRBD1. This CDR3 has 15 amino acids. V was clipped by 4 bases and J by 4 bases; unmatched bases: 6. The germline CDR1 and CDR2 sequences are SGHDT and YYEEEE. CDR3 coding DNA: TGTGCCAGCAGCCCGGGACAGGGGTACCCAGATACGCAGTATTTT. Translation: CASSPGQGYPDTQYF.